The table lists the clone carrying this TCR beta chain with a few counts. Germline V lookup: CDR1 ENHRY, CDR2 SYGVKD. Trimming stripped 8 bases from V and 0 bases from J, with 9 bases between. The CDR3 is 13 amino acids. A J-beta primer mix and a sample-barcoded 5' primer were used in a second PCR of roughly 7 to 12 cycles. TCRdb used MiXCR to reprocess the 5' RACE reads, holding one entry per CDR3 protein. The table lists about 1.6 million distinct CDR3 sequences, 30% to 35% of them singletons. The sample comes from a study of blood T cells in healthy people across ages. This receptor was taken from a woman aged 25-40 years in good health. The material sequenced was blood. V usage is TRBV10-3 and J usage is TRBJ2-3; D tentatively reads TRBD1 or TRBD2 (5 bases each). CDR3 loop: CAIARDSTDTQYF. DNA for the CDR3: TGTGCCATCGCAAGGGACAGCACAGATACGCAGTATTTT.